This T cell receptor (beta chain) was retrieved from a study of cytotoxic CD8 clonotypes in ibrutinib-treated CLL (dated by TCRdb to about 2021). Background on the whole study: The cohort had about a dozen relapsed/refractory and roughly 14 treatment-naive patients; roughly 18 were IGHV unmutated. An average of 255,043 productive templates and some 100,000 productive rearrangements was obtained per sample. Partial responses were observed in about 25 patients and complete responses in 2; after a median follow-up of roughly 72 months, remission was maintained in approximately 15 patients and progression was observed in about twelve. Longitudinal samples were obtainable from about 30% of the roughly 90 participants in the trial. Response samples were taken after a median of about a year on treatment, ranging from about 6 to 40 months. Cryopreserved peripheral blood mononuclear cells were obtained prior to treatment, at the time of response, and at either disease progression or sustained remission. Study-wide findings and limitations: Sustained-remission and progressing patients did not have matched sampling times, and lymph node repertoires were not examined. Baseline clonality exceeded that of age-matched healthy donors and correlated strongly with circulating CD8+ T-cell counts. Public clonotypes were found to be uncommon and were observed to contract or remain stable during treatment; the increase in clonality was shown to reflect expansion of private clonotypes at ibrutinib response. An increase in clonality was observed at ibrutinib response, with clonality remaining stable during sustained remission and falling back toward baseline at progression.

For TCR beta library preparation, 1.5 to 2.5 micrograms of genomic DNA were extracted from the cryopreserved PBMCs. Longitudinal blood samples from CLL patients receiving ibrutinib monotherapy were subjected to high-throughput TCR beta sequencing. The patients took part in an open-label, single-center phase 2 trial of ibrutinib monotherapy. A MiSeq instrument was used for deep resolution sequencing, which targeted depths ranging from 1 in 1 million up to 1 in 200,000 T cells, with coverage averaging 10x for each clonotype. TCR beta libraries were generated with the immunoSEQ hsTCRB Kit. The authors processed their data as follows. The data were analyzed with ImmunoSEQ Analyzer and ImmunoSEQ Data Assistant, and V, D and J gene assignments followed IMGT definitions. Clonality, with values ranging from 0 to 1, was calculated as one minus the normalized Shannon entropy of productive rearrangement frequencies. Public clonotype analysis was restricted to overrepresented clonotypes comprising at least 0.05% of each patient's repertoire. About 13 age-matched healthy donor repertoires from immuneACCESS were used as controls for clonality. Entries here come from immuneACCESS through TCRdb and include only in-frame sequences with V and J called. Some clones fail to appear in such tables; in the studies checked, an unresolved V gene covers under half of the shortfall, and the cause of the remainder is unknown. V and J calls and clone size follow that table, whereas D and trimming were derived from the DNA. This sample is represented by about 17,000 clones; 80% to 85% of them were singletons. In total, the top ten clones hold more than 15% of the sample.

This clone has just a few counts. The target of this receptor is not known. Base-call qualities are not available, and no considerably larger clone is one nucleotide away. The sequence came from a human donor with chronic lymphocytic leukemia. Sequenced material: PBMCs, taken before ibrutinib treatment.

The DNA is TGTGCCAGCAGTGAGGTGGGACAGGGCTATGGCTACACCTTC. The encoded protein is CASSEVGQGYGYTF. Rearrangement joined TRBV2 to TRBJ1-2; 9 bases in the junction line up with TRBD1. Counted from cysteine to phenylalanine, this CDR3 has 14 amino acids. Just CDR3 DNA is preserved here, 42 bases in frame from base 1. CDR1 and CDR2 are read off the germline V gene as SNHLY and FYNNEI. Trimming takes 3 bases off V and 4 bases off J; junction bases not matched to a gene: 3.